This T cell receptor (beta chain) is drawn from a study of blood T cell repertoires in COVID-19. In the study overall: Samples of COVID-19 (acute and convalescent) were obtained from the United States, Italy and Spain.

The protocol was immunoSEQ multiplex PCR, while the TCRdb copy is restricted to in-frame clones and leaves out a portion. The table includes roughly 34,000 clones, 75% to 90% detected once. The CDR3 extends over 15 amino acids. V lost 0 bases to trimming and J lost 1 base, with 7 bases between them. Germline V lookup: CDR1 SEHNR, CDR2 FQNEAQ (reference sequence). The genes are TRBV7-9 and TRBJ2-4; D unresolved. The specimen sequenced was peripheral blood. This receptor was obtained from an elderly man with active COVID-19. CDR3 coding DNA: TGTGCCAGCAGCTTAGCCGCTGAGGCCAAAAACATTCAGTACTTC. Translating gives CASSLAAEAKNIQYF.